This T cell receptor beta chain was captured by sequencing in a study of beta chain features in type 1 diabetes. Whole-study context: All samples yielded roughly 110 million examined sorted cells.

Study-wide findings and caveats: Cells carrying high TCR expression could end up over-represented when cDNA is sequenced. A possible short-template PCR bias applies equally to patients and controls.

What was sequenced were expressed TCRB transcripts, since all of the isolated RNA had been reverse transcribed. The method was immunoSEQ multiplex PCR; TCRdb's version includes in-frame clones alone and lacks a portion of them. The sample has 400,000 to 450,000 clones, approximately 15% seen once. This clone was found a few times. Its specificity is not known. From germline, CDR1 is SEHNR and CDR2 FQNEAQ (reference sequence). The CDR3 has 13 amino acids. V was trimmed by 7 bases and J by 2 bases, leaving 12 bases between them. This sequence joins TRBV7-9 and TRBJ2-7; D might be TRBD1 (6 bases). Sequencing was carried out using naive CD4+ T cells from blood. The origin of this receptor is a man between 25 and 39 years old in good health. This CDR3 reads CASTPRGTYEQYF. DNA of the CDR3: TGTGCCAGCACCCCCAGGGGCACCTACGAGCAGTACTTC.